The source of this T cell receptor beta chain is a study of T cells in Graves' hyperthyroidism and ophthalmopathy. Whole-study findings and limits: The model foresaw ophthalmopathy a median roughly 6.3 months prior to onset.

RNA transcripts served as the template for amplifying TCR beta CDR3 regions. An initial round of RT-PCR targeting the TCR CDR3 relied on the HTBI primer set. Using its own MiXCR run on the multiplex PCR reads, TCRdb lists one record per CDR3 protein. The table lists approximately 640,000 distinct CDR3 sequences, about 18% of them singletons. This clonotype was observed many times. No antigen is known for it. Stable disease denoted Graves' hyperthyroidism without ophthalmopathy progression within 18 months. Diagnostic decisions used clinical symptoms, serum thyroxine and TRAb, thyroid ultrasound and orbital computed tomography. Sample: blood. This TCR was recovered from a man aged 45-60 years with Graves' hyperthyroidism.

CDR3 residues: CASSLFRLQTDTQYF. CDR3 nucleotide sequence: TGTGCCAGCAGTTTATTCAGGTTACAAACAGATACGCAGTATTTT. The J gene is TRBJ2-3, the V gene TRBV12-3 or TRBV12-4; D is ambiguous. Trimming took 2 bases from V and 3 from J, leaving 12 bases between them. This CDR3 has 15 residues.